This T cell receptor (beta chain) was documented in a study of blood T cells in healthy people across ages. Sample donors were healthy Caucasian individuals that came from Russia, aged roughly 6 to 95. Combining a sample-barcoded 5' primer with a J-beta primer mix, a second PCR ran for roughly 6 to 12 cycles. Carrying 12 random nucleotides, a template-switch adaptor labeled each individual cDNA molecule. Paired-end reads containing CDR3 totaled no fewer than 2.5 million for each sample. TCRdb used MiXCR to reprocess the 5' RACE reads, holding one entry per CDR3 protein. The table has hundreds of thousands of distinct CDR3 sequences, roughly 53% seen once. V was pared by 5 bases and J by 8 bases, with 19 bases between. This CDR3 has 15 amino acids. From germline, CDR1 is SGHRS and CDR2 YFSETQ.

This chain uses TRBV5-1 with TRBJ1-4; D might be TRBD1 (6 bases). The TCR was taken from an elderly man in good health. The specimen sequenced was blood. CDR3 DNA sequence: TGCGCCAGCAGGGAAACAGGGTCGGTGAAGGAAAAACTGTTTTTT. Translating it yields CASRETGSVKEKLFF.